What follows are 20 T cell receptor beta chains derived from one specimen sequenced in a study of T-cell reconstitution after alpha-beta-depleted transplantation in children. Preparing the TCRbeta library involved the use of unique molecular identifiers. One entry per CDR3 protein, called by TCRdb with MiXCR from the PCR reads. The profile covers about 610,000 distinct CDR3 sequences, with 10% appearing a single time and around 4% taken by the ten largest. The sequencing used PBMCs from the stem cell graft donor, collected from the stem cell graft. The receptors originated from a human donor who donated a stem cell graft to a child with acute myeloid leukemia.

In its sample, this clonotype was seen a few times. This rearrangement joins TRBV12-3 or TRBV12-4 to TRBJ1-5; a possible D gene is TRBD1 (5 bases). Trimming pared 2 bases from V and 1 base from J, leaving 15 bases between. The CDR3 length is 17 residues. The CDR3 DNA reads TGTGCCAGCAGTTTAAGGTTGGCTGGGGGGAGCAATCAGCCCCAGCATTTT. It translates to CASSLRLAGGSNQPQHF.

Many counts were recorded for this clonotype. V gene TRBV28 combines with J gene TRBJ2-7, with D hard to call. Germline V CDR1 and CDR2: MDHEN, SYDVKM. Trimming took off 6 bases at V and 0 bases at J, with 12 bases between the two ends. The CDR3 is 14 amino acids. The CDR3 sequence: CASSAYMPSYEQYF. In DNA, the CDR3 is TGTGCCAGCAGCGCTTATATGCCCTCCTACGAGCAGTACTTC.

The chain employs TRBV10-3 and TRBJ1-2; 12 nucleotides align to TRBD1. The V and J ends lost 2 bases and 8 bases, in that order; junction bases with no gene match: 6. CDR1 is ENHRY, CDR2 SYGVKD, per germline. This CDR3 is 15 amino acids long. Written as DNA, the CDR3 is TGTGCCATCAGTGAGGCGGGACAGGGGGCAGGAGGCTACACCTTC. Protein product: CAISEAGQGAGGYTF.

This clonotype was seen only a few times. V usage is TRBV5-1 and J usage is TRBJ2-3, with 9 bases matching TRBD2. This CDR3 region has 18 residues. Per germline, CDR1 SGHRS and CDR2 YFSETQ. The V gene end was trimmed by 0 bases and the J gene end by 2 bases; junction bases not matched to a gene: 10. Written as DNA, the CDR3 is TGCGCCAGCAGCTTGGAGGTTATGGCTAGCGGGGTCACAGATACGCAGTATTTT. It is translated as CASSLEVMASGVTDTQYF.

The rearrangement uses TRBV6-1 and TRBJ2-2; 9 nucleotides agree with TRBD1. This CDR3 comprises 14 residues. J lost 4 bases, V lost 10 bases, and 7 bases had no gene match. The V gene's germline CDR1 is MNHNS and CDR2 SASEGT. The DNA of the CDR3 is TGTGCCATCCAGGGACAGGGCTTCACCGGGGAGCTGTTTTTT. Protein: CAIQGQGFTGELFF.

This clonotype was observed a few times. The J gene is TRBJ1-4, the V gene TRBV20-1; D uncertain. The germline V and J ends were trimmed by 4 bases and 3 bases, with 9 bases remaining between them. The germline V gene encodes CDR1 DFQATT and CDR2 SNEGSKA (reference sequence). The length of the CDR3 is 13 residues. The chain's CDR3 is CSAKDGANEKLFF. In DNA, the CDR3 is TGCAGTGCTAAAGATGGGGCTAATGAAAAACTGTTTTTT.

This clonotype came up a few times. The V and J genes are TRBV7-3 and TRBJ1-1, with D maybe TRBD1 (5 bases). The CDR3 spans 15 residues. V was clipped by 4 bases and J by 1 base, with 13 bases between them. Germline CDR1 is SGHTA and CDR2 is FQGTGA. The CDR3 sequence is CASSSDRARNTEAFF. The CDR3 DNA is TGTGCCAGCAGCTCCGACAGAGCTAGGAACACTGAAGCTTTCTTT. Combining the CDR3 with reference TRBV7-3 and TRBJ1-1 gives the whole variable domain GAGVSQTPSNKVTEKGKYVELRCDPISGHTALYWYRQSLGQGPEFLIYFQGTGAADDSGLPNDRFFAVRPEGSVSTLKIQRTERGDSAVYLCASSSDRARNTEAFFGQGTRLTVV.

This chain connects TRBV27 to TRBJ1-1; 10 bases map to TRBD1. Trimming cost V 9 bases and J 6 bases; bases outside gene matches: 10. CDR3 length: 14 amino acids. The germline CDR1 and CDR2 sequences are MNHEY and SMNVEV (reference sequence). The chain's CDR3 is CASTRQGAFAEAFF. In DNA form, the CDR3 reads TGTGCCAGTACTCGACAGGGGGCTTTCGCTGAAGCTTTCTTT.

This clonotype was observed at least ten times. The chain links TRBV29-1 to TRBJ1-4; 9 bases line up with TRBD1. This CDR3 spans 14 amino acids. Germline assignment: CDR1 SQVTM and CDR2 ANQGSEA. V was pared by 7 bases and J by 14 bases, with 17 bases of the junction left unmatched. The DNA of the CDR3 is TGCAGCGCCCAACCGGGACAGGGAATGGGGGGGCTGTTTTTT. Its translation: CSAQPGQGMGGLFF.

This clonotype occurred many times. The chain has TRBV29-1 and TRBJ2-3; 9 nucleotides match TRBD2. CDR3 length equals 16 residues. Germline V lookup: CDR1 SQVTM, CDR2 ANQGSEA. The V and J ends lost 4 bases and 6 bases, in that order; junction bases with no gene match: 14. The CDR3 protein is CSVGAGGATGPDTQYF. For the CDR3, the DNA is TGCAGCGTTGGAGCGGGAGGCGCGACTGGTCCGGATACGCAGTATTTT.

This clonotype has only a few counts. CDR3: CASSHRDGINYGYTF. CDR3 in DNA: TGTGCCAGCAGCCACCGGGACGGGATAAACTATGGCTACACCTTC. The rearrangement uses TRBV5-8 and TRBJ1-2; perhaps TRBD1 as D (5 bases). V gave up 4 bases and J gave up 2 bases, with 15 bases separating them. There are 15 residues in the CDR3. Germline values: CDR1 SGHTS, CDR2 YDEGEE.

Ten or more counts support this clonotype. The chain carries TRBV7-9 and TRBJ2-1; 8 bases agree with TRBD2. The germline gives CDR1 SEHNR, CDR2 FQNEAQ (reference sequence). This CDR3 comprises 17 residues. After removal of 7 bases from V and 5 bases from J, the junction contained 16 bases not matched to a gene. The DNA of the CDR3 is TGTGCCAGCAACCCCCCTTTAGCGGGGCTAGGTGACAATGAGCAGTTCTTC. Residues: CASNPPLAGLGDNEQFF.

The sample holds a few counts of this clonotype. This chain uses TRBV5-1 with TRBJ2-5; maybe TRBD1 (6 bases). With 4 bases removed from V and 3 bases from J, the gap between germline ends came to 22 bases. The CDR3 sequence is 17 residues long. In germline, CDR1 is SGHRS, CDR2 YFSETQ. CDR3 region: CASSIGGGQSLKETQYF. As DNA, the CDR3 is TGCGCCAGCAGCATAGGAGGCGGACAGTCTCTGAAAGAGACCCAGTACTTC.

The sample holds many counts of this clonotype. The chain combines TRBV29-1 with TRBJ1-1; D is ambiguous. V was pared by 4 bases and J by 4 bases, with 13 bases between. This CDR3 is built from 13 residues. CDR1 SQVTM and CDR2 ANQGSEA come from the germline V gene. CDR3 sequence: CSVGFGVGTEAFF. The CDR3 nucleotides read TGCAGCGTTGGTTTCGGGGTGGGCACTGAAGCTTTCTTT.

CDR3 nucleotide sequence: TGCAGTGCTAGAGATCTCCGACTAGCGGGAGATACGCAGTATTTT. Protein sequence: CSARDLRLAGDTQYF. J is TRBJ2-3 and V is TRBV20-1; 10 nucleotides match TRBD2. V lost 0 bases to trimming and J lost 5 bases; unmatched junction nucleotides: 5. Germline V lookup: CDR1 DFQATT, CDR2 SNEGSKA (reference sequence). The CDR3 is 15 amino acids.

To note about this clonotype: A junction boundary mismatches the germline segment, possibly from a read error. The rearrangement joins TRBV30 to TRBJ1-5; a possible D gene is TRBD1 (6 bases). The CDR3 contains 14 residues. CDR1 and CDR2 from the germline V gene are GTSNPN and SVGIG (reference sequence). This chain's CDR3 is CAWTEGGPNQPQHF. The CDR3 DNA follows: TGTGCTTGGACGGAGGGGGGCCCGAATCAGCCCCAGCATTTT.

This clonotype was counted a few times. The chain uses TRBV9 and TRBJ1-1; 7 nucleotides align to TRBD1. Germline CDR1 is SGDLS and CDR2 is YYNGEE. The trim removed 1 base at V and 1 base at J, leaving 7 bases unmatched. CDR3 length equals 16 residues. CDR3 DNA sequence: TGTGCCAGCAGCGTATCGGACAGGACGAGGAACACTGAAGCTTTCTTT. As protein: CASSVSDRTRNTEAFF.

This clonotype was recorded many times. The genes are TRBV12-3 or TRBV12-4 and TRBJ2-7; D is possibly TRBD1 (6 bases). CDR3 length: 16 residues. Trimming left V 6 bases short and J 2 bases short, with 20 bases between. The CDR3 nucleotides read TGTGCCAGCAGCCCTTCCGGGACACCTCGTCCCTACGAGCAGTACTTC. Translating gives CASSPSGTPRPYEQYF.

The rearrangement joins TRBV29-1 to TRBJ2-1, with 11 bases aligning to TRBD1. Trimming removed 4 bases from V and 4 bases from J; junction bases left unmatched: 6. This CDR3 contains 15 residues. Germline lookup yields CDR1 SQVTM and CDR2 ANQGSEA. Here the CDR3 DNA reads TGCAGCGTTGGGGACAGGGGGATTTCTTACAATGAGCAGTTCTTC. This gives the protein CSVGDRGISYNEQFF.

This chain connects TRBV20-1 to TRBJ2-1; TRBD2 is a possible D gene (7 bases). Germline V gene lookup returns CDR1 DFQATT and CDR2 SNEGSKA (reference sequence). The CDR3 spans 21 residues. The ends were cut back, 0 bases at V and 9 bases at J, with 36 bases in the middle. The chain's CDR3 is CSARDLEGVRESGTRRLEQFF. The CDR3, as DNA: TGCAGTGCTAGAGACCTTGAGGGGGTAAGGGAGAGCGGGACCCGGAGGCTTGAGCAGTTCTTC.